This record concerns one TCR beta chain sequence. TCRdb's copy holds only in-frame clones and misses some; the assay was immunoSEQ multiplex PCR. The table has tens of thousands of clones, approximately 93% seen once. This record comes from a study of technical replicates of blood from a few donors. The sequenced material came from T cells isolated from PBMCs. This clonotype was obtained from a human donor in good health.

CDR3 coding DNA: TGTGCCAGCAGCTCATTGACAGCAAAAGTGGATACGCAGTATTTT. Its protein product is CASSSLTAKVDTQYF. The J gene is TRBJ2-3, the V gene TRBV7-9; TRBD1 is a possible D gene (5 bases). V lost 4 bases, J lost 6 bases, and 17 bases lay in between. Germline CDR1 and CDR2: SEHNR and FQNEAQ (reference sequence). CDR3 length: 15 residues.